This is a list of T cell receptor beta chains from one sample in a study of cytomegalovirus exposure and HLA in healthy donors. The protocol was immunoSEQ multiplex PCR, while the TCRdb copy is restricted to in-frame clones and leaves out a portion. Here the sample spans about 180,000 clones, 60% to 85% being singletons. The specimen was PBMCs. These receptors were collected from a man aged 18 to 30 in good health and CMV-seronegative. Both conserved end residues are part of each CDR3. Each record gives: CDR3 protein, CDR3 DNA, J gene, V gene, clone size, D gene. D genes are given only for firm matches. Size tells how often a clone was seen (once, few, many) or the class of an expanded clone, and some rows leave it out.

CASRGRLGAFF,TGTGCCAGCAGGGGTCGACTTGGAGCTTTCTTT,TRBJ1-1,TRBV27,-,-
CAWSRGDTIYF,TGTGCCTGGAGCCGGGGGGACACCATATATTTT,TRBJ1-3,TRBV30,-,-
CASSVSDEGLAGGSKRRTQYF,TGTGCCAGCAGCGTATCTGATGAGGGTCTAGCGGGGGGCTCAAAGAGGCGAACGCAGTATTTT,TRBJ2-3,TRBV9,-,TRBD2
CASSFSRGNQPQHF,TGTGCCAGCAGTTTTTCTCGCGGCAATCAGCCCCAGCATTTT,TRBJ1-5,TRBV28,-,-
CASSQEVRGQGSGGRETQYF,TGTGCCAGCAGCCAAGAAGTTCGTGGACAGGGGTCGGGGGGTAGAGAGACCCAGTACTTC,TRBJ2-5,TRBV14,-,TRBD1
CASSAPGTGAYEQYF,TGTGCCAGCAGTGCCCCCGGGACAGGGGCCTACGAGCAGTACTTC,TRBJ2-7,TRBV28,-,TRBD1
CASSPTGLAGGPGIQETQYF,TGTGCCAGCAGCCCGACCGGACTAGCGGGGGGGCCGGGTATCCAAGAGACCCAGTACTTC,TRBJ2-5,TRBV7-3,few,TRBD2
CSVEGSVQETQYF,TGCAGCGTTGAGGGGAGCGTGCAAGAGACCCAGTACTTC,TRBJ2-5,TRBV29-1,-,-
CASSLASDRAYEQYF,TGCGCCAGCAGCTTGGCCTCGGACAGGGCATACGAGCAGTACTTC,TRBJ2-7,TRBV5-1,-,TRBD1
CASSPRLDTGELFF,TGTGCCAGCAGTCCTCGGTTGGACACCGGGGAGCTGTTTTTT,TRBJ2-2,TRBV28,-,-
CAISVVAGNQPQHF,TGTGCCATCAGTGTAGTGGCGGGTAATCAGCCCCAGCATTTT,TRBJ1-5,TRBV10-3,-,-
CSVNRVGYGYTF,TGCAGCGTAAACAGGGTGGGATATGGCTACACCTTC,TRBJ1-2,TRBV29-1,once,-
CASSVLTTDTQYF,TGTGCCAGCAGCGTTCTCACTACCGATACGCAGTATTTT,TRBJ2-3,TRBV9,-,-
CASSDRVGNTEAFF,TGTGCCAGTAGTGACAGGGTAGGGAACACTGAAGCTTTCTTT,TRBJ1-1,TRBV19,few,TRBD1
CASSQTGDQETQYF,TGTGCCAGCAGCCAAACAGGGGACCAAGAGACCCAGTACTTC,TRBJ2-5,TRBV11-2,-,TRBD1
CASSLARTGGNTGELFF,TGCGCCAGCAGCTTGGCCCGGACAGGGGGAAACACCGGGGAGCTGTTTTTT,TRBJ2-2,TRBV5-1,-,TRBD1
CAWLGGRRYNEQFF,TGTGCCTGGCTAGGCGGGAGGAGATACAATGAGCAGTTCTTC,TRBJ2-1,TRBV30,-,TRBD2
CASSKQVGLAESSYEQYF,TGTGCCAGCAGCAAACAGGTCGGGCTAGCGGAGAGCTCCTACGAGCAGTACTTC,TRBJ2-7,TRBV21-1,few,-
CSVQAWTGSSYEQYF,TGCAGCGTCCAGGCCTGGACAGGTAGCTCCTACGAGCAGTACTTC,TRBJ2-7,TRBV29-1,once,TRBD1
CASSQARKVSSYNEQFF,TGTGCCAGCAGCCAAGCGAGGAAGGTCAGCTCCTACAATGAGCAGTTCTTC,TRBJ2-1,TRBV14,few,-
CASSYSRGRTEAFF,TGTGCCAGCAGTTACTCGAGGGGGCGGACTGAAGCTTTCTTT,TRBJ1-1,TRBV6-5,few,TRBD1
CAWTGAANTGELFF,TGTGCCTGGACAGGGGCTGCGAACACCGGGGAGCTGTTTTTT,TRBJ2-2,TRBV30,-,-
CASSVGGTGRDTQYF,TGTGCCAGCAGCGTAGGAGGGACAGGGCGCGATACGCAGTATTTT,TRBJ2-3,TRBV9,-,TRBD1
CASSPGSYEQYF,TGTGCCAGCAGCCCTGGGAGCTACGAGCAGTACTTC,TRBJ2-7,TRBV28,-,-
CASSQAGPRGEAFF,TGCGCCAGCAGCCAAGCGGGTCCCAGAGGTGAAGCTTTCTTT,TRBJ1-1,TRBV4-1,-,-
CASSIANRGDQPQHF,TGTGCCAGTAGTATAGCCAACAGGGGTGATCAGCCCCAGCATTTT,TRBJ1-5,TRBV19,-,TRBD1
CASSLGQGGTGELFF,TGCGCCAGCAGCTTGGGACAGGGAGGAACCGGGGAGCTGTTTTTT,TRBJ2-2,TRBV5-1,-,-
CASSPGQKSDTQYF,TGTGCCAGCAGCCCGGGACAGAAATCGGATACGCAGTATTTT,TRBJ2-3,TRBV5-8,-,TRBD1
CASSQYGVIQYF,TGTGCCAGCAGCCAGTACGGGGTCATTCAGTACTTC,TRBJ2-4,TRBV6-1,-,-
CASSPGTGEKLFF,TGTGCCAGCAGCCCGGGGACAGGAGAAAAACTGTTTTTT,TRBJ1-4,TRBV11-2,-,TRBD1
CASSLGRGVYGYTF,TGTGCCAGCAGTTTAGGTCGGGGGGTCTATGGCTACACCTTC,TRBJ1-2,TRBV28,few,-
CASSLIVWYGCVFF,TGTGCCAGCAGCTTAATCGTTTGGTACGGGTGTGTTTTCTTT,TRBJ1-1,TRBV7-2,-,-
CASSLGSGQGTDTQYF,TGTGCTAGCAGCTTAGGGTCGGGACAGGGCACAGATACGCAGTATTTT,TRBJ2-3,TRBV7-7,-,TRBD1
CSVRQGNEKLFF,TGCAGCGTTAGACAGGGTAATGAAAAACTGTTTTTT,TRBJ1-4,TRBV29-1,-,TRBD1
CASRRLAGDKNIQYF,TGTGCCAGCAGGAGACTAGCGGGAGACAAAAACATTCAGTACTTC,TRBJ2-4,TRBV6-5,-,TRBD2
CASRGAGGTQTQYF,TGTGCCAGCAGGGGGGCGGGGGGGACTCAGACCCAGTACTTC,TRBJ2-5,TRBV6-1,few,TRBD2
CASSFGQGDTGELFF,TGCGCCAGCAGCTTCGGACAGGGGGACACCGGGGAGCTGTTTTTT,TRBJ2-2,TRBV5-1,few,TRBD1
CASSLTPGATNEKLFF,TGTGCCAGCAGTTTAACTCCCGGTGCAACTAATGAAAAACTGTTTTTT,TRBJ1-4,TRBV28,once,-
CASSVGQSGYGYTF,TGTGCCAGCAGCGTGGGACAGTCAGGCTACGGCTACACCTTC,TRBJ1-2,TRBV9,-,TRBD1
CASSSLWGLAINNEQFF,TGTGCCAGCAGTTCACTTTGGGGACTAGCGATTAACAATGAGCAGTTCTTC,TRBJ2-1,TRBV27,-,TRBD2
CSAEPGQGRTEAFF,TGCAGCGCCGAACCCGGACAGGGAAGGACTGAAGCTTTCTTT,TRBJ1-1,TRBV29-1,-,TRBD1
CASSLDGDAGNTIYF,TGCGCCAGCAGCTTGGACGGGGATGCTGGAAACACCATATATTTT,TRBJ1-3,TRBV5-1,-,-
CASSLPQTGYTF,TGTGCCAGCAGCTTACCTCAGACAGGCTACACCTTC,TRBJ1-2,TRBV7-9,-,-
CASSFAQGEAFF,TGTGCCAGCAGCTTTGCGCAGGGTGAAGCTTTCTTT,TRBJ1-1,TRBV5-5,-,-
CAISLEGGPYEQYF,TGTGCCATCTCCCTCGAGGGCGGCCCCTACGAGCAGTACTTC,TRBJ2-7,TRBV6-6,-,-
CASSLLAGDYGYTF,TGTGCCAGCAGCTTATTGGCAGGGGACTATGGCTACACCTTC,TRBJ1-2,TRBV7-6,-,-
CASILSGRATGELFF,TGTGCCAGCATCCTCAGCGGGAGGGCCACCGGGGAGCTGTTTTTT,TRBJ2-2,TRBV28,-,TRBD2
CASSDSPSSPLHF,TGTGCCAGCAGTGACTCCCCGTCTTCACCCCTCCACTTT,TRBJ1-6,TRBV6-4,once,-
CASSWGLVNKADTQYF,TGTGCCAGCAGCTGGGGACTAGTAAACAAGGCAGATACGCAGTATTTT,TRBJ2-3,TRBV14,-,TRBD2
CASSLRRGMGYEQYF,TGTGCCAGCAGTTTAAGACGCGGGATGGGGTACGAGCAGTACTTC,TRBJ2-7,TRBV28,-,-
CASSAGQGAVEAFF,TGTGCCAGCAGTGCCGGACAGGGGGCGGTTGAAGCTTTCTTT,TRBJ1-1,TRBV6-1,few,TRBD1
CASKAEGNYEQYF,TGTGCCAGCAAGGCGGAGGGGAACTACGAGCAGTACTTC,TRBJ2-7,TRBV27,-,-
CAWSVLGGVDEQYF,TGTGCCTGGAGTGTCCTGGGGGGAGTCGACGAGCAGTACTTC,TRBJ2-7,TRBV30,-,-
CSVVNRLGNTEAFF,TGCAGCGTTGTTAACAGGCTGGGGAACACTGAAGCTTTCTTT,TRBJ1-1,TRBV29-1,few,-
CASSLRAYEQYF,TGTGCCAGCAGTCTCCGGGCCTACGAGCAGTACTTC,TRBJ2-7,TRBV28,once,-